Presented here are 18 T cell receptor beta chains from one specimen sequenced in a study of CD8+ T cells in alopecia areata. Specified treatment: oral pan-JAK inhibitor, 5-10 mg twice daily. RNA, once extracted, was reverse transcribed into cDNA for use as the sequencing template. Data came from immunoSEQ multiplex PCR; TCRdb stores just in-frame clones and leaves some out. Here the sample spans about 210,000 clones, about three fifths being singletons. Source: CD4+ T cells sorted from blood, taken at week 4, from a patient treated with tofacitinib. The receptor set was obtained from a human donor with alopecia areata.

Notes on this clone: The junction shows a germline mismatch at one end, possibly a read error. V gene TRBV5-6 combines with J gene TRBJ1-2, with TRBD1 identical over 9 bases. The CDR3 runs to 16 residues. Germline lookup yields CDR1 SGHDT and CDR2 YYEEEE. The CDR3 here is CASSPYSGQGLYGCTF. CDR3 sequence (DNA): TGTGCCAGCAGCCCATACTCGGGACAGGGACTTTATGGCTGCACCTTC.

The chain combines TRBV2 with TRBJ2-5, with 8 bases lining up with TRBD1. The germline V gene has CDR1 SNHLY and CDR2 FYNNEI. Trimming removed 3 bases from V and 5 bases from J; junction bases left unmatched: 8. This CDR3 region has 15 residues. The CDR3 DNA follows: TGTGCCAGCAGTGAGGGCAGGGGGCGTTTGGAGACCCAGTACTTC. It codes for CASSEGRGRLETQYF.

This clone was seen a few times. The chain is built from TRBV10-3 and TRBJ2-7; 8 nucleotides match TRBD1. This CDR3 has 14 residues. V was clipped by 2 bases and J by 6 bases; unmatched bases: 6. From germline, CDR1 is ENHRY and CDR2 SYGVKD. CDR3 loop: CAISEDRGSLEQYF. The CDR3 DNA sequence: TGTGCCATCAGTGAGGACAGGGGTTCGCTCGAGCAGTACTTC.

V and J are TRBV9 and TRBJ2-2; 12 bases match TRBD2. V lost 2 bases, J lost 0 bases, and 11 bases stayed unmatched. The CDR3 loop spans 20 amino acids. CDR1 and CDR2 (germline): SGDLS, YYNGEE. The CDR3 nucleotides are TGTGCCAGCAGCGTGGCGTCCCGACTAGCGGGGGTTACGAACACCGGGGAGCTGTTTTTT. It specifies CASSVASRLAGVTNTGELFF.

The V and J genes are TRBV29-1 and TRBJ2-7; D call uncertain. Germline CDR1 reads SQVTM; CDR2 reads ANQGSEA. The CDR3 has 10 residues. Between the trimmed V and J ends, which lost 4 bases and 0 bases, there was a span of 1 base. For the CDR3, the DNA is TGCAGCGTTGCCTCCTACGAGCAGTACTTC. This encodes CSVASYEQYF.

This sequence joins TRBV2 and TRBJ1-5; D gene unclear. This CDR3 has 15 amino acids. Germline-derived CDR1 and CDR2 are SNHLY and FYNNEI. The ends were cut back, 6 bases at V and 4 bases at J, with 16 bases in the middle. DNA of the CDR3: TGTGCCAGCAGCCTTTCGAGGCGAGGGAATCAGCCCCAGCATTTT. It translates to CASSLSRRGNQPQHF.

This chain uses TRBV5-1 with TRBJ2-2; TRBD1 aligns across 8 bases. Per the germline V gene, CDR1 is SGHRS and CDR2 is YFSETQ. This CDR3 contains 14 residues. Unmatched junction bases numbered 4, after V lost 3 bases and J lost 6 bases. The CDR3 DNA follows: TGCGCCAGCAGCTATAGACAGGGGTCCGGGGAGCTGTTTTTT. This codes for CASSYRQGSGELFF.

This clone has a handful of counts. The chain recombines TRBV29-1 with TRBJ1-1; no clear D. CDR1 SQVTM and CDR2 ANQGSEA come from the germline V gene. With 2 bases removed from V and 1 base from J, the gap between germline ends came to 8 bases. The CDR3 contains 13 residues. CDR3 in DNA: TGCAGCGTTGAACCGTATGGGAACACTGAAGCTTTCTTT. Amino acid sequence: CSVEPYGNTEAFF.

This clone has just a few counts. V and J are TRBV5-1 and TRBJ2-5; perhaps TRBD2 as D (5 bases). The CDR3 has 14 amino acids. The V end lost 4 bases, the J end lost 4 bases, and 14 bases lay between the germline ends. Germline values: CDR1 SGHRS, CDR2 YFSETQ. CDR3 nucleotides: TGCGCCAGCAGCCCCCGGGAAGGGCGAGAGACCCAGTACTTC. Translated, it gives CASSPREGRETQYF.

The rearrangement uses TRBV29-1 and TRBJ1-2; D uncertain. Germline lookup yields CDR1 SQVTM and CDR2 ANQGSEA. The CDR3 is made up of 13 amino acids. V lost 3 bases and J 6 bases, leaving 14 bases between the germline ends. CDR3 loop: CSVDGGPYNGYTF. The CDR3 region has the DNA TGCAGCGTTGATGGAGGACCATACAATGGCTACACCTTC. The full variable domain, with the rest looked up from reference TRBV29-1 and TRBJ1-2, is SAVISQKPSRDICQRGTSLTIQCQVDSQVTMMFWYRQQPGQSLTLIATANQGSEATYESGFVIDKFPISRPNLTFSTLTVSNMSPEDSSIYLCSVDGGPYNGYTFGSGTRLTVV.

This clone appeared a single time. The chain uses TRBV6-5 and TRBJ1-1, with 7 bases aligning to TRBD1. This CDR3 has 15 amino acids. Germline CDR1 and CDR2: MNHEY and SVGAGI. V shed 7 bases and J 0 bases; nucleotides not matched to a gene: 8. In DNA form, the CDR3 reads TGTGCCAGCAAATGGCAGGGGGTCATGAACACTGAAGCTTTCTTT. It codes for CASKWQGVMNTEAFF.

This chain uses TRBV6-5 with TRBJ1-1; 8 bases are a match to TRBD1. The CDR3 is made up of 15 amino acids. The ends lost 6 bases at V and 1 base at J; junction bases unmatched: 7. From germline, CDR1 is MNHEY and CDR2 SVGAGI. For the CDR3, the DNA is TGTGCCAGCAGACCTCAGGGGGCGGGGAACACTGAAGCTTTCTTT. Its translation: CASRPQGAGNTEAFF.

CDR3 in DNA: TGTGCCAGCAGTCACGACGGTGAGGCGACCCAGTACTTC. It encodes CASSHDGEATQYF. This sequence joins TRBV2 and TRBJ2-5, with no clear D. V was shortened by 5 bases and J by 7 bases, with 14 bases between the two germline ends. Germline loops: CDR1 SNHLY, CDR2 FYNNEI. CDR3 length equals 13 residues.

The V gene is TRBV29-1, the J gene TRBJ2-2; D remains unclear. V was pared by 5 bases and J by 0 bases, with 7 bases between. Germline CDR1 SQVTM, CDR2 ANQGSEA. This CDR3 comprises 13 residues. CDR3 DNA: TGCAGCGTTCCAGCAGCGAACACCGGGGAGCTGTTTTTT. Translation: CSVPAANTGELFF.

The chain employs TRBV29-1 and TRBJ2-1; 7 nucleotides match TRBD1. The CDR3 covers 14 residues. The germline gives CDR1 SQVTM, CDR2 ANQGSEA. J gave up 2 bases and V 3 bases, and 4 bases lay outside the gene matches. CDR3 sequence reads: CSVEWGQPYNEQFF. The CDR3, as DNA: TGCAGCGTTGAGTGGGGACAGCCCTACAATGAGCAGTTCTTC.

V gene TRBV13 combines with J gene TRBJ2-7; 8 bases agree with TRBD1. Losses at the gene ends were 5 bases for V and 2 bases for J; bases not matched to a gene: 5. Germline CDR1 PRHDT, CDR2 FYEKMQ (reference sequence). This CDR3 spans 14 amino acids. CDR3 DNA sequence: TGTGCCAGCAGCCGCAGGGGGCTTACCTACGAGCAGTACTTC. As protein: CASSRRGLTYEQYF.

V usage is TRBV29-1 and J usage is TRBJ2-2, with a possible D match to TRBD2 (5 bases). V lost 5 bases, J lost 6 bases, and 10 bases lay in between. The CDR3 is made up of 12 amino acids. CDR1 SQVTM and CDR2 ANQGSEA come from the germline V gene. CDR3 region: CSVWRSPGELFF. The CDR3 DNA sequence: TGCAGCGTTTGGAGGTCTCCCGGGGAGCTGTTTTTT.

This clone appeared a few times. The CDR3 loop reads CASSPVGQRTSTDTQYF. In DNA form, the CDR3 reads TGCGCCAGCAGCCCCGTTGGGCAGCGTACTAGCACAGATACGCAGTATTTT. The gene calls are TRBV4-1 and TRBJ2-3; no firm D call. CDR3 length equals 17 residues. The germline V and J ends were trimmed by 4 bases and 0 bases, with 17 bases remaining between them. Germline V gives CDR1 MGHRA, CDR2 YSYEKL.